This entry features one TCR beta chain sequence. This sample was included in a study of blood T cell repertoires in COVID-19. Study-level background: Acute and convalescent COVID-19 samples came from the United States, Italy and Spain. T cells, B-cell-depleted T cells, or PBMCs supplied cDNA or gDNA.

Original processing notes: Reference gene primer amplification gave estimated nucleated cell counts. TCRdb's table, derived via immunoSEQ multiplex PCR, lists solely in-frame clones and lacks some. Clonal size and the V and J genes are those of that table, whereas D and trimming came from the DNA. In the table there are roughly 300,000 clones, 83% of which are singletons. The germline V and J ends were trimmed by 6 bases and 4 bases, with 9 bases remaining between them. CDR3 length: 12 residues. The TCR originated in a woman aged 50 to 60 who had recovered from COVID-19. The sequenced material came from peripheral blood. This chain uses TRBV6-7 with TRBJ1-2; a possible D gene is TRBD1 (5 bases). TRBV6-7 is an ORF, with its function uncertain. The CDR3, as DNA: TGTGCCAGCAGCGCCAGGGCCTATGGCTACACCTTC. Amino acids: CASSARAYGYTF.